These T cell receptor beta chains were read from a single sample in a study of blood T cells in healthy people across ages. TCRdb passed the 5' RACE reads through MiXCR, listing each CDR3 protein once. Altogether roughly 700,000 distinct CDR3 sequences are present, approximately 25% being singletons, with the ten largest covering more than 8.5%. These data also formed part of another study, on T cells of mothers and their children.

The specimen sequenced was blood. The receptor set was obtained from a boy aged 5-17 years in good health. The CDR3 runs from the conserved cysteine through the conserved F or W. A D gene is named only where the DNA matches it firmly. A row's size may be missing; if present it is once, few, many or a size class.

d_gene: -; v_gene: TRBV12-3/TRBV12-4; j_gene: TRBJ1-2; abundance: few; CDR3nt: TGTGCCAGCAGTTTAGTTGGGGGACCCGATAGTGCTGGCTACACCTTC; CDR3aa: CASSLVGGPDSAGYTF
d_gene: -; v_gene: TRBV12-3/TRBV12-4; j_gene: TRBJ2-2; abundance: few; CDR3nt: TGTGCCAGCAGGGTCGGCGCCGGGGAGCTGTTTTTT; CDR3aa: CASRVGAGELFF
d_gene: -; v_gene: TRBV7-8; j_gene: TRBJ1-6; abundance: few; CDR3nt: TGTGCCAGCAGCTCCCACTTGGTCTCTTCACCCCTCCACTTT; CDR3aa: CASSSHLVSSPLHF
d_gene: TRBD1; v_gene: TRBV27; j_gene: TRBJ2-4; abundance: -; CDR3nt: TGTGCCAGCAGTCCAACCTCGGGACAGGGCATTCAGTACTTC; CDR3aa: CASSPTSGQGIQYF
d_gene: TRBD1; v_gene: TRBV5-6; j_gene: TRBJ2-2; abundance: once; CDR3nt: TGTGCCAGCAGGGACAGGGGAAGGAACACCGGGGAGCTGTTTTTT; CDR3aa: CASRDRGRNTGELFF
d_gene: TRBD2; v_gene: TRBV20-1; j_gene: TRBJ2-5; abundance: -; CDR3nt: TGCAGTGCTAGAGTAGCGGGAGAAGGTCGAGAGACCCAGTACTTC; CDR3aa: CSARVAGEGRETQYF
d_gene: -; v_gene: TRBV14; j_gene: TRBJ1-1; abundance: -; CDR3nt: TGTGCCAGCAGCCATATCGGGCAGAACACTGAAGCTTTCTTT; CDR3aa: CASSHIGQNTEAFF
d_gene: -; v_gene: TRBV9; j_gene: TRBJ2-5; abundance: few; CDR3nt: TGTGCCAGCAGCGTAGATGCGCTAATCCAAGAGACCCAGTACTTC; CDR3aa: CASSVDALIQETQYF
d_gene: -; v_gene: TRBV11-2; j_gene: TRBJ1-1; abundance: -; CDR3nt: TGTGCCAGCAGCCTCCAAACAGGGTTGAACACTGAAGCTTTCTTT; CDR3aa: CASSLQTGLNTEAFF
d_gene: TRBD2; v_gene: TRBV7-2; j_gene: TRBJ2-7; abundance: few; CDR3nt: TGTGCCAGCGGGGGAGGGGACTCCTTCTACGAGCAGTACTTC; CDR3aa: CASGGGDSFYEQYF
d_gene: TRBD2; v_gene: TRBV29-1; j_gene: TRBJ2-7; abundance: few; CDR3nt: TGCAGCGTGAGGACTAGCGGCGACTACGAGCAGTACTTC; CDR3aa: CSVRTSGDYEQYF
d_gene: -; v_gene: TRBV6-1; j_gene: TRBJ2-7; abundance: -; CDR3nt: TGTGCCAGCAGTGAAAAAGAAGTAGGGACTCTCAGCTCCTACGAGCAGTACTTC; CDR3aa: CASSEKEVGTLSSYEQYF
d_gene: TRBD1; v_gene: TRBV7-9; j_gene: TRBJ1-2; abundance: few; CDR3nt: TGTGCCAGCAGCCCGCAGGGGGGGCACTATGGCTACACCTTC; CDR3aa: CASSPQGGHYGYTF
d_gene: -; v_gene: TRBV29-1; j_gene: TRBJ1-1; abundance: few; CDR3nt: TGCAGCGCCATTTCGCGGTTGGCGAACACTGAAGCTTTCTTT; CDR3aa: CSAISRLANTEAFF
d_gene: -; v_gene: TRBV15; j_gene: TRBJ1-3; abundance: few; CDR3nt: TGTGCCACCAGCAGAGAGGACACGGGGGGCACCATATATTTT; CDR3aa: CATSREDTGGTIYF
d_gene: TRBD1; v_gene: TRBV5-6; j_gene: TRBJ2-5; abundance: few; CDR3nt: TGTGCCAGCAGCATGGGACAGCAAGAGACCCAGTACTTC; CDR3aa: CASSMGQQETQYF
d_gene: -; v_gene: TRBV10-3; j_gene: TRBJ1-5; abundance: -; CDR3nt: TGTGCCACTGGGGAGGGTAATCAGCCCCAGCATTTT; CDR3aa: CATGEGNQPQHF
d_gene: -; v_gene: TRBV6-6; j_gene: TRBJ2-1; abundance: -; CDR3nt: TGTGCCAGCAGTTACTCGGATGGGACTGGCAACAATGAGCAGTTCTTC; CDR3aa: CASSYSDGTGNNEQFF
d_gene: TRBD1; v_gene: TRBV11-2; j_gene: TRBJ1-3; abundance: -; CDR3nt: TGTGCCAGCAGCGGGGGACAGGTTGCTGGAAACACCATATATTTT; CDR3aa: CASSGGQVAGNTIYF
d_gene: TRBD1; v_gene: TRBV28; j_gene: TRBJ2-6; abundance: -; CDR3nt: TGTGCCAGCCTCAGGACAGGGGCTGGCTGGGCCAACGTCCTGACTTTC; CDR3aa: CASLRTGAGWANVLTF
d_gene: -; v_gene: TRBV12-3/TRBV12-4; j_gene: TRBJ2-3; abundance: -; CDR3nt: TGTGCCAGCAGTTTCGCCGGGGCAAGCACAGATACGCAGTATTTT; CDR3aa: CASSFAGASTDTQYF
d_gene: TRBD1; v_gene: TRBV5-1; j_gene: TRBJ1-1; abundance: few; CDR3nt: TGCGCCAGCAGCGACCCTTATAAGCCGGGACAGACAACCTACACTGAAGCTTTCTTT; CDR3aa: CASSDPYKPGQTTYTEAFF
d_gene: TRBD2; v_gene: TRBV7-3; j_gene: TRBJ2-7; abundance: -; CDR3nt: TGTGCCAGCAGCTTAAGGGGAGGGCGGGAGAGCGAGCAGTACTTC; CDR3aa: CASSLRGGRESEQYF
d_gene: -; v_gene: TRBV6-6; j_gene: TRBJ1-2; abundance: -; CDR3nt: TGTGCCAGCAGTTTCTACTCAAGCGAGGGGGGAGGCTACACCTTC; CDR3aa: CASSFYSSEGGGYTF
d_gene: -; v_gene: TRBV12-5; j_gene: TRBJ2-1; abundance: -; CDR3nt: TGTGCTAGTGGTTTTGGTCGGGGTTCGCATGAGCAGTTCTTC; CDR3aa: CASGFGRGSHEQFF
d_gene: TRBD1; v_gene: TRBV7-3; j_gene: TRBJ1-2; abundance: -; CDR3nt: TGTGCCAGCAGCCAACCCGACAGGGGGCGGGGTGGCTACACCTTC; CDR3aa: CASSQPDRGRGGYTF
d_gene: -; v_gene: TRBV20-1; j_gene: TRBJ1-2; abundance: -; CDR3nt: TGCAGTGCTAGAGGTTCGGCTTCGGACGAGCACTATGGCTACACCTTC; CDR3aa: CSARGSASDEHYGYTF
d_gene: -; v_gene: TRBV7-8; j_gene: TRBJ2-1; abundance: few; CDR3nt: TGTGCCAGCAGCCCAGAGGAGAGAAATGAGCAGTTCTTC; CDR3aa: CASSPEERNEQFF
d_gene: TRBD2; v_gene: TRBV3-1; j_gene: TRBJ2-2; abundance: -; CDR3nt: TGTGCCAGCAGCCAAACTAGCGGGAGATCTTGGACCGGGGAGCTGTTTTTT; CDR3aa: CASSQTSGRSWTGELFF
d_gene: -; v_gene: TRBV3-1; j_gene: TRBJ1-5; abundance: -; CDR3nt: TGTGCCAGCAGCCAAGGAATCTGGCAGCCCCAGCATTTT; CDR3aa: CASSQGIWQPQHF
d_gene: TRBD1; v_gene: TRBV5-1; j_gene: TRBJ2-1; abundance: few; CDR3nt: TGCGCCAGCAGAGCGGACAGGAGCTCCTACAATGAGCAGTTCTTC; CDR3aa: CASRADRSSYNEQFF
d_gene: -; v_gene: TRBV5-1; j_gene: TRBJ2-5; abundance: few; CDR3nt: TGCGCCAGCAGCTTGGTGGGGTCAGAAGAGACCCAGTACTTC; CDR3aa: CASSLVGSEETQYF
d_gene: -; v_gene: TRBV24-1; j_gene: TRBJ1-1; abundance: -; CDR3nt: TGTGCCACCAGTGATGTGATGAACACTGAAGCTTTCTTT; CDR3aa: CATSDVMNTEAFF
d_gene: -; v_gene: TRBV15; j_gene: TRBJ2-7; abundance: -; CDR3nt: TGTGCCACCAGCAGAGATTCCTCTTCGACCTACGAGCAGTACTTC; CDR3aa: CATSRDSSSTYEQYF
d_gene: TRBD2; v_gene: TRBV20-1; j_gene: TRBJ2-7; abundance: -; CDR3nt: TGCAGTGCCCATACTAGCGGGAGGTACGAGCAGTACTTC; CDR3aa: CSAHTSGRYEQYF
d_gene: TRBD1; v_gene: TRBV12-3/TRBV12-4; j_gene: TRBJ2-7; abundance: many; CDR3nt: TGTGCCAGCAGTCCGACAGGGGTGTCCTACGAGCAGTACTTC; CDR3aa: CASSPTGVSYEQYF
d_gene: -; v_gene: TRBV6-1; j_gene: TRBJ2-7; abundance: few; CDR3nt: TGTGCCAGCAGTGAAGTCGAGAATAGTCTTTACGAGCAGTACTTC; CDR3aa: CASSEVENSLYEQYF
d_gene: -; v_gene: TRBV21-1; j_gene: TRBJ2-7; abundance: -; CDR3nt: TGTGCCAGCAGCATCCCCGGTGAGCTCTCCTCCTACGAGCAGTACTTC; CDR3aa: CASSIPGELSSYEQYF
d_gene: -; v_gene: TRBV7-2; j_gene: TRBJ2-5; abundance: few; CDR3nt: TGTGCCAGCAGCTTAGCAGTTGGAGTGCCCCAAGAGACCCAGTACTTC; CDR3aa: CASSLAVGVPQETQYF